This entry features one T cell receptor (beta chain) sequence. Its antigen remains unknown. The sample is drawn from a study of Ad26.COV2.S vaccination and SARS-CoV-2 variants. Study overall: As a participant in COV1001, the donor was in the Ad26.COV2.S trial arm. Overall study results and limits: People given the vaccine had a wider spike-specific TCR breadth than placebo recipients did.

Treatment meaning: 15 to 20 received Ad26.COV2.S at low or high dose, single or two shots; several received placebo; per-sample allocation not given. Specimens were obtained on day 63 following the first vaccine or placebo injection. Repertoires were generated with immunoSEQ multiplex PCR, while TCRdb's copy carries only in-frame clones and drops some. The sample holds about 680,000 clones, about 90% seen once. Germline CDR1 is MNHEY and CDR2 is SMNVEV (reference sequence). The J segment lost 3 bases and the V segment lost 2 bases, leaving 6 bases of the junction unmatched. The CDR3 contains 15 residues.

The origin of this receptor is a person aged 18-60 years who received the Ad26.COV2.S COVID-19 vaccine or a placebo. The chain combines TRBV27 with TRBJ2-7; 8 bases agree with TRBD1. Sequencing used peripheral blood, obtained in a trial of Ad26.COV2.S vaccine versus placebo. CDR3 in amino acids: CASSLAGGLDYEQYF. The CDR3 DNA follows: TGTGCCAGCAGTTTAGCAGGGGGCTTGGACTACGAGCAGTACTTC.